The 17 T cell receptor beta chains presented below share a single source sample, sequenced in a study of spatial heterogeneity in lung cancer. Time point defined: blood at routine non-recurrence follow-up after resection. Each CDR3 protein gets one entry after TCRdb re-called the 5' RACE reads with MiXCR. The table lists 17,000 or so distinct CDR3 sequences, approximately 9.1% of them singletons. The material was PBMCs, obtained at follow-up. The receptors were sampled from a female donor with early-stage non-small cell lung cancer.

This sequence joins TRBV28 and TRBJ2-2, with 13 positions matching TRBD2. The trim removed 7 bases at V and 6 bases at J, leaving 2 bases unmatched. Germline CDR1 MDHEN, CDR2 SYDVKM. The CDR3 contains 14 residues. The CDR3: CASTLAGGPGELFF. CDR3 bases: TGTGCCAGCACACTAGCGGGAGGGCCCGGGGAGCTGTTTTTT.

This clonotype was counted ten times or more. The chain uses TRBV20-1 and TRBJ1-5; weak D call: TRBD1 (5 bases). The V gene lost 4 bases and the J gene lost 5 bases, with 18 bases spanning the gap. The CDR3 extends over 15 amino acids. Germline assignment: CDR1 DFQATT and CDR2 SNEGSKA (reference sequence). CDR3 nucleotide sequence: TGCAGTGCTAACCGCCAGGCAGGGCCGGATCAGCCCCAGCATTTT. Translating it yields CSANRQAGPDQPQHF.

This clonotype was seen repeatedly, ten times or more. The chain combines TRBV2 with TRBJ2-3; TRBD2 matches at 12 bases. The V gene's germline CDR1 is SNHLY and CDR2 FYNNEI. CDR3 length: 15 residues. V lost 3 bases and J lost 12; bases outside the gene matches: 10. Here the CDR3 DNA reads TGTGCCAGCAGTGAGAGTCTAGCGGGAGGGCCTCTTCAGTATTTT. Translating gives CASSESLAGGPLQYF.

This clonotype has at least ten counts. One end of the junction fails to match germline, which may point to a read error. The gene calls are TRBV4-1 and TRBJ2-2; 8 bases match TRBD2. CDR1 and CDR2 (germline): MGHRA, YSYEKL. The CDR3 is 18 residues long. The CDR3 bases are TGCGCCAGCAGACAAGATGTAACGCTAGCGGGGAACACCGGGGAGCTGTTTTTT. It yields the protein CASRQDVTLAGNTGELFF.

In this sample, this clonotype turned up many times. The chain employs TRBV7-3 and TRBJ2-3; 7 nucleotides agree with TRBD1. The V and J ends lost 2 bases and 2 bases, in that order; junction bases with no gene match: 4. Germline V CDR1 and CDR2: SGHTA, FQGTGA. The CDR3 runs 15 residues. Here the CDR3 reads CASSLLGGSTDTQYF. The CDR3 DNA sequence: TGTGCCAGCAGCTTACTAGGGGGCTCCACAGATACGCAGTATTTT.

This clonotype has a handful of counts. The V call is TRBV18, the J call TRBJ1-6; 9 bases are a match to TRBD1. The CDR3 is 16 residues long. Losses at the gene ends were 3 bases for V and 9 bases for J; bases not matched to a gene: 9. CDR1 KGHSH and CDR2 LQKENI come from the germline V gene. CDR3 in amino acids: CASSPGTGTGFSPLHF. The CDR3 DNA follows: TGTGCCAGCTCACCGGGAACCGGGACAGGGTTTTCACCCCTCCACTTT. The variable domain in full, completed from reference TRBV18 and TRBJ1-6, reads NAGVMQNPRHLVRRRGQEARLRCSPMKGHSHVYWYRQLPEEGLKFMVYLQKENIIDESGMPKERFSAEFPKEGPSILRIQQVVRGDSAAYFCASSPGTGTGFSPLHFGNGTRLTVT.

CDR3 in DNA: TGTGCCAGCAGCCCCGGGAGGCTGGGGTCCAATGAGCAGTTCTTC. Translation gives CASSPGRLGSNEQFF. J is TRBJ2-1 and V is TRBV6-5, with 7 bases identical to TRBD2. CDR3 length equals 15 residues. V was clipped by 6 bases and J by 6 bases; unmatched bases: 11. Germline V gives CDR1 MNHEY, CDR2 SVGAGI.

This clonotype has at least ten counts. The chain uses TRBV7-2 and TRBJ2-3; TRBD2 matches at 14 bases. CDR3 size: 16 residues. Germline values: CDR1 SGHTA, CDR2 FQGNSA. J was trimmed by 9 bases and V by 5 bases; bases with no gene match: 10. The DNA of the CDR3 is TGTGCCAGCAGCGTGACTAGCGGGGGGGCCCTTGGGACGCAGTATTTT. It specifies CASSVTSGGALGTQYF.

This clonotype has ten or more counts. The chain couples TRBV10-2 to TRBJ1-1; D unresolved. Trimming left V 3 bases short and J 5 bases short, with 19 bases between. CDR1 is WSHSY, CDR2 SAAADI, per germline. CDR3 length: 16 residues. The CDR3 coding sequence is TGCGCCAGCAGTGAAATCTACGGGGTCGTCCCGACTGAAGCTTTCTTT. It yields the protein CASSEIYGVVPTEAFF.

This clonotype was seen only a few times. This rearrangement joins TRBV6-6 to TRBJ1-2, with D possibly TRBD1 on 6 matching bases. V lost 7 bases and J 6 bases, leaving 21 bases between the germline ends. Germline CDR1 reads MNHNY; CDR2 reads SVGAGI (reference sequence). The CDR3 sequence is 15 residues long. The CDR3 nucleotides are TGTGCCAGCACCCCGCCTTTTGGGACAAGGGATGGCTACACCTTC. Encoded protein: CASTPPFGTRDGYTF.

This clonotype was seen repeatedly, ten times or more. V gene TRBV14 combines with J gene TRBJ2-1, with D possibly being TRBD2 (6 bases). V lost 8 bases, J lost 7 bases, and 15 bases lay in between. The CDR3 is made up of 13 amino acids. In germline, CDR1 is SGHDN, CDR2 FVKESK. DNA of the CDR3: TGTGCCAGCGGGGGGAGAGCGAAGAATGAGCAGTTCTTC. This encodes CASGGRAKNEQFF.

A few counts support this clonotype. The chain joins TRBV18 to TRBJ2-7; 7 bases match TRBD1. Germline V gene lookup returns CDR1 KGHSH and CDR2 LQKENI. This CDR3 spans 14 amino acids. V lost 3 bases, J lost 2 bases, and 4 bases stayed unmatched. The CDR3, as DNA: TGTGCCAGCTCACCGGGACAGCAAACCTACGAGCAGTACTTC. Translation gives CASSPGQQTYEQYF.

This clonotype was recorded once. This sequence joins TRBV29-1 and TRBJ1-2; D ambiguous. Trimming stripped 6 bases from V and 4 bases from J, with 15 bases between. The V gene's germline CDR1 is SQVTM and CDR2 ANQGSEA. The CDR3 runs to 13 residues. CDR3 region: CSVDIDGLYGYTF. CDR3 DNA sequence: TGCAGCGTCGATATCGACGGACTCTATGGCTACACCTTC.

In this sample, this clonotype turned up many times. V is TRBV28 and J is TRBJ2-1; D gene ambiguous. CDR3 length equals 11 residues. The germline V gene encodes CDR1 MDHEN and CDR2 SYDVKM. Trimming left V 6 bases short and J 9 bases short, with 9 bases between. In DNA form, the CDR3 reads TGTGCCAGCAGCTCCACGGGTGAGCAGTTCTTC. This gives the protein CASSSTGEQFF.

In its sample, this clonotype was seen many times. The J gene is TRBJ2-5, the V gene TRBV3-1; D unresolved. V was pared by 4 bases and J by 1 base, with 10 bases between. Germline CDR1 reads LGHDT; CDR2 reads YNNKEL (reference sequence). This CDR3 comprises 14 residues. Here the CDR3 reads CASSPRSGQETQYF. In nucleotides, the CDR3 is TGTGCCAGCAGCCCCAGGTCAGGCCAAGAGACCCAGTACTTC.

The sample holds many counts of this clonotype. The CDR3, as DNA: TGTGCCAGCAGCGGGACAGGGTCGGGCCAGCCCCAGCATTTT. It codes for CASSGTGSGQPQHF. The genes are TRBV2 and TRBJ1-5, with 9 bases aligning to TRBD1. V shed 6 bases and J 7 bases; nucleotides not matched to a gene: 7. The CDR3 consists of 14 residues. Germline V gene data show CDR1 as SNHLY and CDR2 as FYNNEI.

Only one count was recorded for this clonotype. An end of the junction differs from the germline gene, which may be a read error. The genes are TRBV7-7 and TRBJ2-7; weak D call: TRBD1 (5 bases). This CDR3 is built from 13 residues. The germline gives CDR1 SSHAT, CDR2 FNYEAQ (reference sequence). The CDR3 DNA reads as TGTGCTAGCAGCGCGAACCAGGGCTACGAGCAGTACTTC. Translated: CASSANQGYEQYF.